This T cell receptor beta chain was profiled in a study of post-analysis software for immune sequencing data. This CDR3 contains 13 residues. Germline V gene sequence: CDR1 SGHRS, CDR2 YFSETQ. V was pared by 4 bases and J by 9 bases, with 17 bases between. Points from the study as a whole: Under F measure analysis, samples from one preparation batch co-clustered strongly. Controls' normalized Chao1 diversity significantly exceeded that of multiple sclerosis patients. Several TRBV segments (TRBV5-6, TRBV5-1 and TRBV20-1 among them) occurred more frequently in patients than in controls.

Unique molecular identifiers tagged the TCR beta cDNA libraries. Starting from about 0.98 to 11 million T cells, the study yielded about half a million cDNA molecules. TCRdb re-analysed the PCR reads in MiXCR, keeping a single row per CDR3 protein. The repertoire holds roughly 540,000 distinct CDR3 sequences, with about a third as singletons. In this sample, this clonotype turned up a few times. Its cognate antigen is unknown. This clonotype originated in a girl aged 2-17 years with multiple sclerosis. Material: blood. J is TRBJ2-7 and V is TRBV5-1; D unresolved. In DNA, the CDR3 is TGCGCCAGCAGCGACGTGGGGAACCCAGGGCAGTACTTC. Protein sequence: CASSDVGNPGQYF.